This T cell receptor (beta chain) was profiled in a study of CD4 T cells in relation to SARS-CoV-2 and coronaviruses. CD4+ T cells from unexposed donors were obtained before the COVID-19 pandemic (2011-2018). CD4+ T cells were isolated from the cells after 10 days of culture. Fresh IL-2 medium replaced half the medium on days 3 and 7. For this clone: Its antigen is still unknown.

TCRdb keeps only in-frame clones here, not all; method: immunoSEQ multiplex PCR. The sample contains 20,000 to 25,000 clones, 72% of which appear only once. The sequence derives from a human donor in good health. Sequenced: CD4+ T cells from PBMCs, cultured in vitro.

CDR3 bases: TGTGCCAGCAGCCCGTGGGAGGGGGCGAACACTGAAGCTTTCTTT. Translation gives CASSPWEGANTEAFF. The V call is TRBV3-1 (or the pseudogene TRBV3-2), the J call TRBJ1-1, with 7 bases identical to TRBD1. CDR1 is LGHDT and CDR2 is YNNKEL in the germline V gene (reference sequence). The CDR3 spans 15 residues. The V and J ends lost 4 bases and 1 base, in that order; junction bases with no gene match: 6.